The 21 T cell receptor beta chains reported below all come from one sample, sequenced in a study of blood T cell repertoires in COVID-19. Generated by immunoSEQ multiplex PCR, the TCRdb table keeps only in-frame clones and is missing some. This repertoire shows about 380,000 clones, over 75% found once; its top ten account for approximately 1.2%. Sample: PBMCs or T cells enriched from blood (not recorded which). Receptors were obtained from a man aged 25 to 45 who had recovered from COVID-19.

The chain links TRBV4-1 to TRBJ2-1; D may be TRBD1 (6 bases). The length of the CDR3 is 12 residues. The germline gives CDR1 MGHRA, CDR2 YSYEKL. The V end lost 9 bases, the J end lost 5 bases, and 11 bases lay between the germline ends. The CDR3 protein is CASARQDNEQFF. The CDR3 coding sequence is TGCGCCAGTGCCAGACAGGACAATGAGCAGTTCTTC.

This clone was seen at least ten times. The genes are TRBV6-2 or TRBV6-3 and TRBJ1-3, with unresolved D. The V gene's germline CDR1 is MNHEY and CDR2 SVGEGT. The CDR3 consists of 17 residues. Trimming removed 2 bases at V and 0 bases at J, with 14 bases between. The CDR3 loop reads CASSYRAQRSSGNTIYF. The DNA of the CDR3 is TGTGCCAGCAGTTACCGTGCACAAAGATCCTCTGGAAACACCATATATTTT.

This chain joins TRBV7-2 and TRBJ1-4; D not certain. Germline CDR1 is SGHTA and CDR2 is FQGNSA. The CDR3 extends over 13 amino acids. Trimming took off 1 base at V and 5 bases at J, with 5 bases between the two ends. In DNA form, the CDR3 reads TGTGCCAGCAGCTTAGTTCCGAATGAAAAACTGTTTTTT. It codes for CASSLVPNEKLFF.

This chain connects TRBV3-1 (or the pseudogene TRBV3-2) to TRBJ2-3; no definite D call. CDR1 and CDR2 (germline): LGHDT, YNNKEL (reference sequence). V lost 1 base, J lost 5 bases, and 10 bases lay in between. The CDR3 consists of 14 residues. This chain's CDR3 is CASSQGPNRDTQYF. CDR3 in DNA: TGTGCCAGCAGCCAAGGACCCAACAGAGATACGCAGTATTTT.

In this sample, this clone turned up a few times. This chain connects TRBV3-1 (or the pseudogene TRBV3-2) to TRBJ1-1; D gene ambiguous. CDR3 length equals 15 residues. Between the trimmed V and J ends, which lost 3 bases and 3 bases, there was a span of 14 bases. Germline CDR1 reads LGHDT; CDR2 reads YNNKEL (reference sequence). The CDR3 region has the DNA TGTGCCAGCAGCCAGAGGAGGAGGGCGGACACTGAAGCTTTCTTT. It specifies CASSQRRRADTEAFF.

The V call is TRBV2, the J call TRBJ1-2; TRBD1 is a possible D gene (5 bases). The CDR3 spans 13 residues. The V and J ends lost 11 bases and 8 bases respectively, with 21 bases between them. The germline gives CDR1 SNHLY, CDR2 FYNNEI. CDR3 in amino acids: CAGQEGPDLGYTF. CDR3 nucleotides: TGTGCCGGCCAGGAGGGGCCGGATTTGGGCTACACCTTC.

The genes are TRBV3-1 (or the pseudogene TRBV3-2) and TRBJ1-5, with 7 positions matching TRBD1. The germline CDR1 and CDR2 sequences are LGHDT and YNNKEL (reference sequence). The trim removed 4 bases at V and 7 bases at J, leaving 10 bases unmatched. The CDR3 runs 15 residues. The CDR3 nucleotides are TGTGCCAGCAGCCGCGGGACAGTTGGGAAACAGCCCCAGCATTTT. Amino acid sequence: CASSRGTVGKQPQHF.

The chain carries TRBV4-1 and TRBJ2-2; 12 bases are a match to TRBD2. The ends lost 4 bases at V and 5 bases at J; junction bases unmatched: 5. Germline CDR1 reads MGHRA; CDR2 reads YSYEKL. The length of the CDR3 is 16 residues. CDR3 DNA: TGCGCCAGCAGCCCCCTAGCGGGGGGGCTAACCGGGGAGCTGTTTTTT. Translated: CASSPLAGGLTGELFF.

The chain employs TRBV9 and TRBJ2-1; 10 bases map to TRBD2. Germline CDR1 SGDLS, CDR2 YYNGEE. The CDR3 loop spans 16 amino acids. J lost 7 bases, V lost 4 bases, and 11 bases had no gene match. CDR3 sequence (DNA): TGTGCCAGCAGCCCTAGGGGGGCTAGCGGGGGTAATGAGCAGTTCTTC. It is translated as CASSPRGASGGNEQFF.

The J gene is TRBJ1-5, the V gene TRBV5-6; tentative D call: TRBD1 (6 bases). Germline V gene data show CDR1 as SGHDT and CDR2 as YYEEEE. This CDR3 has 14 residues. V was cut by 3 bases and J by 3 bases, with 10 bases left in between. The CDR3 reads CASSYGQYNQPQHF. CDR3 in DNA: TGTGCCAGCAGCTACGGACAGTACAATCAGCCCCAGCATTTT. Full variable domain (outside the CDR3, taken from reference TRBV5-6 and TRBJ1-5): DAGVTQSPTHLIKTRGQQVTLRCSPKSGHDTVSWYQQALGQGPQFIFQYYEEEERQRGNFPDRFSGHQFPNYSSELNVNALLLGDSALYLCASSYGQYNQPQHFGDGTRLSIL.

The gene calls are TRBV27 and TRBJ1-1; 10 bases fit TRBD1. The V gene's germline CDR1 is MNHEY and CDR2 SMNVEV (reference sequence). Trimming took 6 bases from V and 5 from J; bases not matched to a gene: 3. CDR3 length: 13 amino acids. CDR3 amino acids: CASSRTGGTEAFF. CDR3 DNA: TGTGCCAGCAGCCGGACAGGGGGGACTGAAGCTTTCTTT.

This chain joins TRBV5-1 and TRBJ1-1; D is uncertain. Germline CDR1 is SGHRS and CDR2 is YFSETQ. This CDR3 spans 15 amino acids. V lost 4 bases and J 1 base, leaving 14 bases between the germline ends. CDR3 protein: CASSPLAAGNTEAFF. CDR3 nucleotide sequence: TGCGCCAGCAGCCCTCTAGCAGCGGGGAACACTGAAGCTTTCTTT.

The CDR3 DNA is TGCGCCAGCAGCCAGGGGGACAGGAACTATGGCTACACCTTC. Its translation: CASSQGDRNYGYTF. The J gene is TRBJ1-2, the V gene TRBV4-3, with 8 bases fitting TRBD1. The V gene end was trimmed by 3 bases and the J gene end by 2 bases; junction bases not matched to a gene: 2. Per the germline V gene, CDR1 is LGHNA and CDR2 is YSLEER. The CDR3 has 14 amino acids.

In its sample, this clone was seen a few times. CDR3 sequence (DNA): TGTGCCAGCAGTTACGAGCTTGGCTCCTACAATGAGCAGTTCTTC. The encoded protein is CASSYELGSYNEQFF. This sequence joins TRBV6-6 and TRBJ2-1; D is ambiguous. This CDR3 has 15 amino acids. The V end lost 2 bases, the J end lost 0 bases, and 8 bases lay between the germline ends. Germline V gene data show CDR1 as MNHNY and CDR2 as SVGAGI (reference sequence).

V usage is TRBV5-1 and J usage is TRBJ2-1; 16 positions match TRBD2. V shed 8 bases and J 7 bases; nucleotides not matched to a gene: 9. Per the germline V gene, CDR1 is SGHRS and CDR2 is YFSETQ. The CDR3 sequence is 16 residues long. CDR3: CASNLLGLAGGNEQFF. The CDR3 coding sequence is TGCGCCAGTAACCTATTGGGACTAGCGGGGGGGAATGAGCAGTTCTTC.

The chain recombines TRBV6-5 with TRBJ1-2, with 8 bases fitting TRBD1. Germline values: CDR1 MNHEY, CDR2 SVGAGI. The CDR3 has 14 residues. V was clipped by 7 bases and J by 1 base; unmatched bases: 5. In nucleotides, the CDR3 is TGTGCCAGCAACAGGGGGGGGTTTAACTATGGCTACACCTTC. It encodes CASNRGGFNYGYTF.

The chain recombines TRBV5-1 with TRBJ2-1; 8 bases line up with TRBD2. The CDR3 loop spans 15 amino acids. Germline V lookup: CDR1 SGHRS, CDR2 YFSETQ. The V segment lost 7 bases and the J segment 3 bases; nucleotides outside the gene matches: 9. CDR3: CASRPSGGGYNEQFF. The CDR3 DNA sequence: TGCGCCAGCCGCCCCAGCGGGGGTGGCTACAATGAGCAGTTCTTC.

This clone was detected only once. The rearrangement links TRBV19 to TRBJ2-5, with TRBD1 as a possible D gene (5 bases). The CDR3 sequence is 14 residues long. From germline, CDR1 is LNHDA and CDR2 SQIVND (reference sequence). V was pared by 0 bases and J by 5 bases, with 10 bases between. The CDR3 protein is CASSIDLGRETQYF. DNA for the CDR3: TGTGCCAGTAGTATAGATTTGGGGCGGGAGACCCAGTACTTC.

This chain links TRBV5-6 with TRBJ1-5, with 9 nucleotides matching TRBD1. The CDR3 runs to 18 residues. Germline V gives CDR1 SGHDT, CDR2 YYEEEE. Trimming took 2 bases from V and 0 from J; bases not matched to a gene: 9. CDR3 bases: TGTGCCAGCAGCTTACGTGGGACAGGGCTCTATAGCAATCAGCCCCAGCATTTT. This gives the protein CASSLRGTGLYSNQPQHF.

Details on this clone: This sample also contains other DNA sequences that code for the same CDR3. Written as DNA, the CDR3 is TGTGCCAGCAGGACAGGGGGCGACTATGGCTACACCTTC. It translates to CASRTGGDYGYTF. The rearrangement joins TRBV12-3 or TRBV12-4 to TRBJ1-2, with 10 positions matching TRBD1. V gave up 6 bases and J gave up 3 bases; unmatched junction bases: 1. CDR3 length: 13 amino acids.

The chain has TRBV2 and TRBJ2-5, with TRBD2 matching over 7 bases. The trim removed 6 bases at V and 0 bases at J, leaving 4 bases unmatched. CDR1 is SNHLY, CDR2 FYNNEI, per germline. This CDR3 comprises 14 residues. The CDR3 region has the DNA TGTGCCAGCAGAGGGAGGGGATACCAAGAGACCCAGTACTTC. Translating gives CASRGRGYQETQYF.